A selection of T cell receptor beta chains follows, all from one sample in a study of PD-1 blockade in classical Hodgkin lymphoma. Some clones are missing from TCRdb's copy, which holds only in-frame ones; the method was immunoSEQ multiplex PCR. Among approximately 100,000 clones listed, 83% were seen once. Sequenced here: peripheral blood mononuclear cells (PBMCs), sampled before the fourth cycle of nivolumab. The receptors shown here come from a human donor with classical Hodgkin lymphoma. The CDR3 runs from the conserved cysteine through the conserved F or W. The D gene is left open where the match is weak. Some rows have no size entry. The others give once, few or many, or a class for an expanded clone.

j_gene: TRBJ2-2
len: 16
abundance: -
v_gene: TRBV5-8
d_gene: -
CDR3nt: TGTGCCAGCAGCCCACGGGGTCAGAGGAACACCGGGGAGCTGTTTTTT
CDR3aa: CASSPRGQRNTGELFF

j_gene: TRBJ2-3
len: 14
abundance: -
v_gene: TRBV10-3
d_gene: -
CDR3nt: TGTGCCATCAGTTCCGGGACTGTCGCGGATACGCAGTATTTT
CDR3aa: CAISSGTVADTQYF

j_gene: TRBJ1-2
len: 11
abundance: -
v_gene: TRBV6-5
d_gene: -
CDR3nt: TGTGCCAGCAGTTACGAGGGAGTCTACACCTTC
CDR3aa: CASSYEGVYTF

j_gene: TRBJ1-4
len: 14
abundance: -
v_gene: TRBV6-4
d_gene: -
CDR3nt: TGTGCCAGCAGTACGGGGGGCCCTAATGAAAAACTGTTTTTT
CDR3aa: CASSTGGPNEKLFF

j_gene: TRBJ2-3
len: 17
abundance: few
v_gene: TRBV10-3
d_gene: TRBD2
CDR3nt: TGTGCCATCAGTAAGCTTTCTAGCGGAGTGGGTACAGATACGCAGTATTTT
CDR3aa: CAISKLSSGVGTDTQYF

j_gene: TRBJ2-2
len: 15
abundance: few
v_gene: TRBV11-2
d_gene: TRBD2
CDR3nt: TGTGCCAGCAGCCTGTTACTAGCGGGAACCGGGGAGCTGTTTTTT
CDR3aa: CASSLLLAGTGELFF

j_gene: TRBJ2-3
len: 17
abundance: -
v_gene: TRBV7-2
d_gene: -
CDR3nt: TGTGCCAGCAGCCCATTGCGAGCAGGGGGGTTCACAGATACGCAGTATTTT
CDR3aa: CASSPLRAGGFTDTQYF

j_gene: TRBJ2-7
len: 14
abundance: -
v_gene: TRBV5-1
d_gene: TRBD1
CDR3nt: TGCGCCAGCAGCCGGGACAGGGCCCTTCTCGAGCAGTACTTC
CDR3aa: CASSRDRALLEQYF

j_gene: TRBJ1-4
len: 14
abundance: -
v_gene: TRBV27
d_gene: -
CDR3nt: TGTGCCAGCAGTCCCCGGGGAGTTGTAGAAAAACTGTTTTTT
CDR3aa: CASSPRGVVEKLFF

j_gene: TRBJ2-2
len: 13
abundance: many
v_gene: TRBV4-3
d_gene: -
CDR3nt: TGCGCCAGCAGTTTGGGGTGGTCCGGGGAGCTGTTTTTT
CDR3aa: CASSLGWSGELFF

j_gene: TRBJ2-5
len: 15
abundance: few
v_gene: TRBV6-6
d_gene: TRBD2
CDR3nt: TGTGCCGCCGGGGGGGCTAGCGGGAGGCAAGAGACCCAGTACTTC
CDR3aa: CAAGGASGRQETQYF

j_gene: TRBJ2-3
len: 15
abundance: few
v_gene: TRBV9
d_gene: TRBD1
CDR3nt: TGTGCCAGCAGCTCCAGGGGGTGGCCCACAGATACGCAGTATTTT
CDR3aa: CASSSRGWPTDTQYF

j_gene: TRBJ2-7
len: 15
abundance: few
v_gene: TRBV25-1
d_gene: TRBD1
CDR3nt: TGTGCCAGCAGTGAGGGGGCAGGGGGCGGGTACGAGCAGTACTTC
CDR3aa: CASSEGAGGGYEQYF